A selection of T cell receptor beta chains follows, all from one sample in a study of response to subunit inactivated influenza vaccine. One entry per CDR3 protein, called by TCRdb with MiXCR from the RT-PCR reads. The data hold around 200,000 distinct CDR3 sequences, with about 15% observed a single time. This specimen consisted of CD8+ T cells sorted from PBMCs, obtained about 5 days after vaccination. The receptor set was obtained from a man in his fifties who received an inactivated influenza vaccine. Both conserved end residues are part of each CDR3. A D gene is named only where the DNA matches it firmly. Where a row states a size, it is once, few, many or the class of an expanded clone; other rows omit it.

v_call,d_call,clone_size,j_call,cdr3_nt,cdr3_aa
TRBV5-1,NA,many,TRBJ2-2,TGCGCCAGCAGCTGGGAAACGAACACCGGGGAGCTGTTTTTT,CASSWETNTGELFF
TRBV12-3/TRBV12-4,NA,NA,TRBJ2-1,TGTGCCAGCAGTTTTGGCGGATTCTACAATGAGCAGTTCTTC,CASSFGGFYNEQFF
TRBV9,NA,few,TRBJ2-5,TGTGCCAGCAGCCCCGGTGGGACGCAAGAGACCCAGTACTTC,CASSPGGTQETQYF
TRBV20-1,NA,few,TRBJ1-4,TGCAGTGCTAGCGCAAAACAGGGAATTAATGAAAAACTGTTTTTT,CSASAKQGINEKLFF
TRBV2,TRBD2,NA,TRBJ2-1,TGTGCCCTCAGCCTACTAGCGGGGGGGCCTTCAGGCCTGGGTGAGCAGTTCTTC,CALSLLAGGPSGLGEQFF
TRBV20-1,NA,few,TRBJ1-2,TGCAGTGCTGCAGAAGGACACGGCGGGTTCTATGGCTACACCTTC,CSAAEGHGGFYGYTF
TRBV20-1,NA,few,TRBJ2-3,TGCAGTGCTAGAGGGGCGCCTAGCACAGATACGCAGTATTTT,CSARGAPSTDTQYF
TRBV24-1,NA,NA,TRBJ1-3,TGTGCCACCAGTGATCCACCAGGCGCAACTGGAAACACCATATATTTT,CATSDPPGATGNTIYF
TRBV6-2/TRBV6-3,NA,many,TRBJ2-7,TGTGCCAGCAGTTACACTCGCGAGCAGTACTTC,CASSYTREQYF
TRBV12-3/TRBV12-4,TRBD2,few,TRBJ2-3,TGTGCCAGCAGTGGACTAGCGGGGGGGCCGACAGATACGCAGTATTTT,CASSGLAGGPTDTQYF
TRBV5-1,NA,few,TRBJ2-5,TGCGCCAGCAGCTTGGAGGGGTGGGAGACCCAGTACTTC,CASSLEGWETQYF
TRBV12-3/TRBV12-4,NA,few,TRBJ2-1,TGTGCCAGCATTTCCCGCAGGGTAAATGAGCAGTTCTTC,CASISRRVNEQFF
TRBV7-9,TRBD1,NA,TRBJ2-7,TGTGCCAGCAGCTTAGCCCGGACAGGGGGCGAGCAGTACTTC,CASSLARTGGEQYF
TRBV7-9,TRBD1,few,TRBJ2-3,TGTGCCAGCAGCAGCCCGACAGGGGGATTTCGGGCAGATACGCAGTATTTT,CASSSPTGGFRADTQYF
TRBV27,NA,few,TRBJ2-5,TGTGCCAGCAGTTTATCGGCAGGGAGTGAGACCCAGTACTTC,CASSLSAGSETQYF
TRBV10-1,TRBD2,many,TRBJ2-5,TGCGCCAGCAGTGCGACTAGCGGGGAAGAGACCCAGTACTTC,CASSATSGEETQYF
TRBV13,NA,NA,TRBJ1-2,TGTGCCAGCAGCCACGGTGGCGGGAACTATGGCTACACCTTC,CASSHGGGNYGYTF
TRBV2,TRBD1,few,TRBJ2-5,TGTGCCAGCACTCCGACAGGGTTAAAGACCCAGTACTTC,CASTPTGLKTQYF
TRBV27,TRBD1,NA,TRBJ2-1,TGTGCCAGCAGTTTATCCGGGACAGGGGCCACCGAGCAGTTCTTC,CASSLSGTGATEQFF
TRBV25-1,TRBD1,few,TRBJ2-5,TGTGCCGCCGGAACAGGGGGTCAAGAGACCCAGTACTTC,CAAGTGGQETQYF
TRBV12-3/TRBV12-4,NA,few,TRBJ2-1,TGTGCCAGCAGTTTAGTTGGAAGGGATGAGCAGTTCTTC,CASSLVGRDEQFF
TRBV6-2/TRBV6-3,TRBD2,few,TRBJ2-2,TGTGCCAGCAGTTACTCGATTAGCGGGCTTAACACCGGGGAGCTGTTTTTT,CASSYSISGLNTGELFF
TRBV28,TRBD2,NA,TRBJ2-7,TGTGCCAGCAGTACGGGGGGGCGTAGCGACGAGCAGTACTTC,CASSTGGRSDEQYF
TRBV4-2,NA,few,TRBJ2-1,TGTGCCAGCAGCCAAGCCGGCAGGCGAGGGGATGAGCAGTTCTTC,CASSQAGRRGDEQFF
TRBV5-5,NA,few,TRBJ2-7,TGTGCCAGCAGCCCCCAGAGTGAGGCCTACGAGCAGTACTTC,CASSPQSEAYEQYF
TRBV25-1,NA,NA,TRBJ2-5,TGTGCCAGCATGGTTTTGGGGAGCGAGACCCAGTACTTC,CASMVLGSETQYF
TRBV11-2,NA,few,TRBJ2-1,TGTGCCAGCAGTTATACGTTGCGGGACGGGAACAATGAGCAGTTCTTC,CASSYTLRDGNNEQFF
TRBV6-2/TRBV6-3,NA,few,TRBJ1-6,TGTGCCAGCAGTTACTCGAATTCCGCCTATAATTCACCCCTCCACTTT,CASSYSNSAYNSPLHF
TRBV4-2,NA,NA,TRBJ2-2,TGTGCCAGCAGCCTACGACCGGGCCCCATCCAGAACACCGGGGAGCTGTTTTTT,CASSLRPGPIQNTGELFF
TRBV29-1,NA,NA,TRBJ2-5,TGCAGCGTTGATATACGCCGGACCCCGGAGACCCAGTACTTC,CSVDIRRTPETQYF
TRBV11-2,NA,many,TRBJ2-1,TGTGCCAGCAGCGAGGGCCCTATGCGTGGTGAGCAGTTCTTC,CASSEGPMRGEQFF
TRBV9,TRBD1,NA,TRBJ1-3,TGTGCCAGCAGCACAAACAGGGGCACCATATATTTT,CASSTNRGTIYF
TRBV11-2,TRBD2,few,TRBJ2-5,TGTGCCAGCAGCTTAGATAGGCAGCGGGGCCCACAAGAGACCCAGTACTTC,CASSLDRQRGPQETQYF
TRBV5-6,NA,few,TRBJ2-7,TGTGCCAGCAGCTCCGGCGAAGGCTACGAGCAGTACTTC,CASSSGEGYEQYF
TRBV7-2,TRBD2,NA,TRBJ2-1,TGTGCCAGCACCCCCTTTGGGGGGGGCTCCTACAATGAGCAGTTCTTC,CASTPFGGGSYNEQFF
TRBV7-6,TRBD1,many,TRBJ1-1,TGTGCCAGCAGCTTAGTGACAGGGGTGAACACTGAAGCTTTCTTT,CASSLVTGVNTEAFF
TRBV27,TRBD2,few,TRBJ2-1,TGTGCCAGTACTAGCGGGTTTTTCAATGAGCAGTTCTTC,CASTSGFFNEQFF
TRBV7-9,NA,NA,TRBJ2-5,TGTGCCAGCAGCCCAGTCTCAGGGAGGATACAGACCCAGTACTTC,CASSPVSGRIQTQYF
TRBV7-8,NA,NA,TRBJ2-5,TGTGCCAGCAGCTCAGAGGGAGGGGGAGAGACCCAGTACTTC,CASSSEGGGETQYF
TRBV3-1,NA,NA,TRBJ2-3,TGTGCCAGCAGCCAAGAATCTCCGGGACGCCCCCCAGATACGCAGTATTTT,CASSQESPGRPPDTQYF
TRBV4-3,NA,few,TRBJ2-3,TGCGCCAGCAGCCAAGATGGCTATACGCAGTATTTT,CASSQDGYTQYF
TRBV12-3/TRBV12-4,NA,NA,TRBJ1-1,TGTGCCAGCAGTTTAGACGGCAGGACGAACACTGAAGCTTTCTTT,CASSLDGRTNTEAFF
TRBV27,NA,few,TRBJ2-1,TGTGCCAGCAGTACATTCCGGATTCGACAGATAAATGAGCAGTTCTTC,CASSTFRIRQINEQFF
TRBV6-5,NA,NA,TRBJ1-6,TGTGCCAGCAGTTACTACGGACCAAGCTCCTATAATTCACCCCTCCACTTT,CASSYYGPSSYNSPLHF
TRBV12-3/TRBV12-4,NA,many,TRBJ1-5,TGTGCCAGCAGCCAAGGACAGATGGGTAGCAATCAGCCCCAGCATTTT,CASSQGQMGSNQPQHF
TRBV20-1,NA,NA,TRBJ1-5,TGCAGTGCTGCCGATGGGGATCAGCCCCAGCATTTT,CSAADGDQPQHF